This TCR beta chain emerged from a study of blood T cell repertoires in COVID-19. In the study overall: The origin of the acute and convalescent COVID-19 samples was the United States, Italy and Spain.

Per the study methods: By means of reference gene primer amplification, nucleated cell counts were estimated. The table came from immunoSEQ multiplex PCR; TCRdb's copy has only in-frame clones and leaves some out. That table supplies the V and J calls and clone size; D and trimming were determined from the DNA. The data hold about 110,000 clones, with approximately 90% observed a single time. V was shortened by 6 bases and J by 6 bases, with 15 bases between the two germline ends. Germline loops: CDR1 MGHDK, CDR2 SYGVNS. The CDR3 covers 14 residues. The sample consisted of peripheral blood. The source of this sequence is a human donor in a cohort sampled during active COVID-19. The chain combines TRBV25-1 with TRBJ1-5; a possible D gene is TRBD1 (6 bases). CDR3 loop: CASSQAGGGQPQHF. For the CDR3, the DNA is TGTGCCAGCAGCCAAGCGGGGGGCGGTCAGCCCCAGCATTTT.